Below, one T cell receptor beta chain is given with its context. This entry comes from a study of human T cells and chemical hapten exposure. Time point given: patch test 1, 2 weeks after DPC sensitization. Treatment described: therapeutic diphenylcyclopropenone sensitization with weekly scalp DPC. Blood collection happened ahead of applying each patch test. TCRdb independently ran MiXCR on the RACE reads; one entry per CDR3 protein. The sample shows about 70,000 distinct CDR3 sequences, about 9.1% of them seen only once. This CDR3 region has 15 residues. Germline values: CDR1 DFQATT, CDR2 SNEGSKA (reference sequence). Deletions cut 4 bases from V and 7 bases from J, with 19 bases between.

The chain recombines TRBV20-1 with TRBJ2-2; TRBD1 or TRBD2 may be the D gene (5 bases each). Source: whole blood, taken in connection with sensitization to the hapten diphenylcyclopropenone (DPC). This TCR derives from a woman in her thirties or forties with alopecia areata. Some clones in this sample may be carry-over from other donors' samples. The CDR3 DNA follows: TGCAGTGCTATGAAAGGGGTGCTTGGGGGCGGGGAGCTGTTTTTT. Translating gives CSAMKGVLGGGELFF.